Given below is one T cell receptor beta chain in context. Its antigen is as yet unknown. Regions amplified from RNA transcripts were the TCR beta CDR3 regions. The TCR CDR3 first-round RT-PCR relied on the HTBI primer set. TCRdb analysed the multiplex PCR reads with MiXCR anew, one entry per CDR3 protein. The sample carries some 580,000 distinct CDR3 sequences, approximately 15% recorded once. Diagnosing involved the use of clinical symptoms, serum thyroxine and TRAb, thyroid ultrasound and orbital computed tomography. This record comes from a study of T cells in Graves' hyperthyroidism and ophthalmopathy. Whole-study results and caveats: A model using 13 V-J features told ophthalmopathy apart from stable hyperthyroidism.

CDR1 and CDR2 from the germline V gene are MDHEN and SYDVKM. Trimming took 5 bases from V and 3 from J, leaving 17 bases between them. The CDR3 is made up of 16 amino acids. This chain joins TRBV28 and TRBJ1-5; a possible D gene is TRBD1 (6 bases). This TCR derives from a woman between 35 and 50 years old with Graves' ophthalmopathy. The sequencing input was blood. The DNA of the CDR3 is TGTGCCAGCAGTCTCCAACCAGGGGTAAACAATCAGCCCCAGCATTTT. Its translation is CASSLQPGVNNQPQHF.